This record looks at one T cell receptor beta chain sequence and its context. Assay: immunoSEQ multiplex PCR; the TCRdb copy retains only in-frame clones and omits some. The sample includes around 72,000 clones, 88% seen only once; the top ten take roughly 28%. CDR3 size: 15 residues. Germline lookup yields CDR1 LNHDA and CDR2 SQIVND (reference sequence). V shed 3 bases, J shed 6 bases, and the junction held 9 bases outside the gene matches. This sample stems from a study of blood T cell repertoires in COVID-19. This rearrangement joins TRBV19 to TRBJ1-2; 8 positions match TRBD1. The specimen was peripheral blood. This clonotype was sampled from a man aged 50-59 years with acute or convalescent COVID-19. CDR3 coding DNA: TGTGCCAGTAGTATCCCCAGGGACAGGTCGAATGGCTACACCTTC. Protein sequence: CASSIPRDRSNGYTF.